The 29 T cell receptor beta chains given below trace back to one sample, sequenced in a study of blood T cell repertoires in COVID-19 (dated by TCRdb to about 2020). The library came from the immunoSEQ multiplex PCR assay. TCRdb's version of the immuneACCESS table is confined to in-frame rearrangements and falls short of the full clone set. An unresolved V gene accounts for under half of the shortfall where checked; the remainder is of unknown origin. This sample gives 250,000 or so clones in total; 91% of them show up just once. Less than 3.5% of the sample goes to the ten largest clones. Material for sequencing was PBMCs or T cells enriched from blood (not recorded which). The receptors come from a man aged 35-49 years who had been exposed to COVID-19.

CDR3 nucleotide sequence: TGTGCCAGTACCCTAGCGGGAGTAGCCACCGGGGAGCTGTTTTTT. As protein: CASTLAGVATGELFF. V is TRBV19 and J is TRBJ2-2, with 10 bases that match TRBD2. Germline assignment: CDR1 LNHDA and CDR2 SQIVND (reference sequence). The CDR3 contains 15 residues. V was pared by 7 bases and J by 4 bases, with 6 bases of the junction left unmatched.

This clone has just one count. The chain links TRBV5-1 to TRBJ1-1; 7 bases are shared with TRBD1. Looked up from germline, CDR1 is SGHRS and CDR2 is YFSETQ. The CDR3 length is 16 residues. The ends lost 4 bases at V and 0 bases at J; junction bases unmatched: 9. The DNA for the CDR3 is TGCGCCAGCAGCGGCACAGGGGTTGGGTTGAACACTGAAGCTTTCTTT. Protein sequence: CASSGTGVGLNTEAFF.

The chain links TRBV30 to TRBJ2-1; D perhaps matches TRBD1 (5 bases). Germline CDR1 is GTSNPN and CDR2 is SVGIG (reference sequence). The V end was cut by 2 bases, the J end by 4 bases, with 12 bases between. The CDR3 is 14 amino acids. CDR3 protein: CAWSLGRIYNEQFF. The CDR3, as DNA: TGTGCCTGGAGTTTGGGGCGAATTTACAATGAGCAGTTCTTC.

The chain recombines TRBV29-1 with TRBJ2-2, with 9 bases matching TRBD2. Trimming at V came to 4 bases and at J to 7 bases, leaving 10 bases not matched to a gene. The germline V gene has CDR1 SQVTM and CDR2 ANQGSEA. The CDR3 totals 15 residues. The CDR3: CSVVLREGRVGELFF. The CDR3 DNA reads TGCAGCGTTGTATTGCGGGAGGGCAGAGTCGGGGAGCTGTTTTTT.

The rearrangement joins TRBV12-3 or TRBV12-4 to TRBJ2-7; 7 positions match TRBD1. With V trimmed by 5 bases and J by 1 base, 2 bases remained unmatched. This CDR3 is 13 amino acids long. DNA for the CDR3: TGTGCCAGCAGTAACAGGGGTTCCTACGAGCAGTACTTC. It specifies CASSNRGSYEQYF.

This rearrangement joins TRBV11-3 to TRBJ2-2, with 7 positions matching TRBD1. Germline CDR1 and CDR2: SGHNT and YENEEA. Losses at the gene ends were 3 bases for V and 4 bases for J; bases not matched to a gene: 8. The CDR3 contains 16 residues. CDR3 in amino acids: CASSFADRVLTGELFF. The CDR3 DNA is TGTGCCAGCAGCTTCGCCGACAGGGTACTCACCGGGGAGCTGTTTTTT. Supplemented by reference TRBV11-3 and TRBJ2-2, the full variable domain reads EAGVVQSPRYKIIEKKQPVAFWCNPISGHNTLYWYLQNLGQGPELLIRYENEEAVDDSQLPKDRFSAERLKGVDSTLKIQPAELGDSAVYLCASSFADRVLTGELFFGEGSRLTVL.

The J gene is TRBJ1-4, the V gene TRBV10-3; D gene unclear. The CDR3 loop spans 12 amino acids. CDR1 and CDR2 from the germline V gene are ENHRY and SYGVKD. V lost 4 bases and J 5 bases, leaving 5 bases between the germline ends. The DNA of the CDR3 is TGTGCCATCAGTGGGGCCAATGAAAAACTGTTTTTT. Protein sequence: CAISGANEKLFF.

This chain links TRBV10-2 with TRBJ2-4; D may be TRBD2 (5 bases). V was cut by 2 bases and J by 1 base, with 12 bases left in between. The CDR3 has 16 amino acids. The germline V gene encodes CDR1 WSHSY and CDR2 SAAADI. The CDR3 region is CASSELERRAKNIQYF. Here the CDR3 DNA reads TGCGCCAGCAGTGAGCTGGAGCGGCGGGCCAAAAACATTCAGTACTTC.

The chain recombines TRBV4-3 with TRBJ2-7; TRBD2 aligns across 7 bases. This CDR3 region has 16 residues. In germline, CDR1 is LGHNA, CDR2 YSLEER. Losses at the gene ends were 0 bases for V and 2 bases for J; bases not matched to a gene: 7. The CDR3 nucleotides read TGCGCCAGCAGCCAAGAATTCCTAGCGGATACCTACGAGCAGTACTTC. Its protein is CASSQEFLADTYEQYF.

The gene calls are TRBV11-2 and TRBJ1-1; D call uncertain. V was pared by 1 base and J by 3 bases, with 12 bases between. This CDR3 is built from 15 residues. The V gene's germline CDR1 is SGHAT and CDR2 FQNNGV. The CDR3 sequence: CASSLARWADTEAFF. The CDR3 coding sequence is TGTGCCAGCAGCTTAGCCCGCTGGGCTGACACTGAAGCTTTCTTT.

CDR3 DNA: TGTGCCTGGACCCCGGCAGGGGGCAATCAGCCCCAGCATTTT. Translating it yields CAWTPAGGNQPQHF. The rearrangement links TRBV30 to TRBJ1-5, with D perhaps matching TRBD1 (6 bases). Germline V gene sequence: CDR1 GTSNPN, CDR2 SVGIG (reference sequence). V was shortened by 4 bases and J by 2 bases, with 12 bases between the two germline ends. CDR3 length equals 14 residues.

The gene calls are TRBV9 and TRBJ2-1; TRBD1 aligns across 8 bases. This CDR3 is built from 15 residues. Trimming cost V 2 bases and J 5 bases; bases outside gene matches: 6. Germline V gene sequence: CDR1 SGDLS, CDR2 YYNGEE. The CDR3 protein is CASSVSGQVNNEQFF. CDR3 bases: TGTGCCAGCAGCGTGTCGGGACAGGTTAACAATGAGCAGTTCTTC.

The rearrangement uses TRBV2 and TRBJ2-7; TRBD2 matches 16 bases. In germline, CDR1 is SNHLY, CDR2 FYNNEI. V shed 7 bases, J shed 5 bases, and the junction held 8 bases outside the gene matches. The CDR3 runs 16 residues. The CDR3 spells CASTGTSGRATDEQYF. CDR3 bases: TGTGCCAGCACCGGGACTAGCGGGAGGGCCACGGACGAGCAGTACTTC.

CDR3 DNA sequence: TGTGCCAGCAGTGAAAGACAGGGCTCGTATGGCTACACCTTC. Protein: CASSERQGSYGYTF. The rearrangement uses TRBV2 and TRBJ1-2, with 7 bases that match TRBD1. V trimming: 2 bases; J trimming: 5 bases; junction bases outside the gene matches: 5. The CDR3 sequence is 14 residues long. Germline V gene sequence: CDR1 SNHLY, CDR2 FYNNEI.

V usage is TRBV6-4 and J usage is TRBJ2-7; the D gene is possibly TRBD2 (5 bases). Looked up from germline, CDR1 is MRHNA and CDR2 is SNTAGT. With 6 bases removed from V and 3 bases from J, the gap between germline ends came to 12 bases. CDR3 length: 13 amino acids. The CDR3 DNA is TGTGCCAGCAGCCAAGGACTCGGCTACGAGCAGTACTTC. This codes for CASSQGLGYEQYF.

V is TRBV20-1 and J is TRBJ1-6; perhaps TRBD1 as D (5 bases). V was shortened by 3 bases and J by 10 bases, with 13 bases between the two germline ends. The CDR3 runs 13 residues. In germline, CDR1 is DFQATT, CDR2 SNEGSKA (reference sequence). The DNA of the CDR3 is TGCAGTGCTAGTCCGGGGGGAGGATCACCCCTCCACTTT. It yields the protein CSASPGGGSPLHF.

V and J are TRBV7-3 and TRBJ2-1; 10 nucleotides agree with TRBD2. Germline V gene lookup returns CDR1 SGHTA and CDR2 FQGTGA. Losses at the gene ends were 5 bases for V and 2 bases for J; bases not matched to a gene: 3. The CDR3 consists of 15 residues. The DNA for the CDR3 is TGTGCCAGCAGCATACTAGCGGGACCCTACAATGAGCAGTTCTTC. It translates to CASSILAGPYNEQFF.

The rearrangement uses TRBV10-3 and TRBJ2-7, with TRBD2 identical over 11 bases. Germline CDR1 is ENHRY and CDR2 is SYGVKD. CDR3 length: 15 amino acids. V lost 0 bases and J lost 8; bases outside the gene matches: 6. The CDR3 reads CAISESGTSGSQQYF. CDR3 in DNA: TGTGCCATCAGTGAGTCTGGGACTAGCGGAAGCCAGCAGTACTTC.

A single count supports this clone. This chain joins TRBV14 and TRBJ2-6, with D perhaps TRBD1 (6 bases). This CDR3 has 15 residues. Germline values: CDR1 SGHDN, CDR2 FVKESK. Trimming took off 2 bases at V and 3 bases at J, with 8 bases between the two ends. Written as DNA, the CDR3 is TGTGCCAGCAGCCAAACAGGGAGTGGGGCCAACGTCCTGACTTTC. Its translation is CASSQTGSGANVLTF.

J is TRBJ2-7 and V is TRBV28, with 8 bases lining up with TRBD1. CDR1 and CDR2 from the germline V gene are MDHEN and SYDVKM. Losses at the gene ends were 8 bases for V and 5 bases for J; bases not matched to a gene: 5. This CDR3 is built from 12 residues. Written as DNA, the CDR3 is TGTGCCAGCCGGAGACAGGGGCACGAGCAGTACTTC. This sequence encodes CASRRQGHEQYF. The variable domain in full, with the rest retrieved from reference TRBV28 and TRBJ2-7, is DVKVTQSSRYLVKRTGEKVFLECVQDMDHENMFWYRQDPGLGLRLIYFSYDVKMKEKGDIPEGYSVSREKKERFSLILESASTNQTSMYLCASRRQGHEQYFGPGTRLTVT.

The chain uses TRBV12-5 and TRBJ2-2; 8 bases are shared with TRBD2. Germline values: CDR1 LGHNT, CDR2 FRNRAP. The CDR3 is 14 residues long. V was pared by 6 bases and J by 1 base, with 1 base of the junction left unmatched. The CDR3 is CASGLAGNTGELFF. The CDR3 nucleotides are TGTGCTAGTGGCCTAGCGGGGAACACCGGGGAGCTGTTTTTT.

The chain joins TRBV7-2 to TRBJ1-1; D call uncertain. CDR3 length: 12 amino acids. The V and J ends lost 1 base and 8 bases respectively, with 8 bases between them. Germline CDR1 SGHTA, CDR2 FQGNSA. The CDR3 is CASSLGTAEAFF. DNA for the CDR3: TGTGCCAGCAGCTTAGGAACTGCCGAAGCTTTCTTT.

In nucleotides, the CDR3 is TGTGCCAGCAGCCAAGTCGGGGGGAACACTGAAGCTTTCTTT. Amino acid sequence: CASSQVGGNTEAFF. The chain couples TRBV3-1 (or the pseudogene TRBV3-2) to TRBJ1-1, with D possibly matching TRBD1 (5 bases). Trimming cost V 1 base and J 1 base, with 7 bases left between them. The CDR3 extends over 14 amino acids. Germline V gives CDR1 LGHDT, CDR2 YNNKEL (reference sequence).

The V and J genes are TRBV7-9 and TRBJ1-5; TRBD1 matches at 10 bases. The CDR3 runs 14 residues. J was trimmed by 7 bases and V by 5 bases; bases with no gene match: 5. CDR1 SEHNR and CDR2 FQNEAQ come from the germline V gene (reference sequence). CDR3 in DNA: TGTGCCAGCAGCCCGACAGGGGGCGGGCAGCCCCAGCATTTT. As protein: CASSPTGGGQPQHF.

The gene calls are TRBV19 and TRBJ1-1; tentative D call: TRBD1 (6 bases). V gave up 4 bases and J gave up 1 base, with 10 bases separating them. The CDR3 is 14 amino acids. Germline V gene data show CDR1 as LNHDA and CDR2 as SQIVND (reference sequence). CDR3 coding DNA: TGTGCCAGTAGTAGAGGGACAAGGAACACTGAAGCTTTCTTT. Translated: CASSRGTRNTEAFF. Full variable domain (remainder filled in from reference TRBV19 and TRBJ1-1): DGGITQSPKYLFRKEGQNVTLSCEQNLNHDAMYWYRQDPGQGLRLIYYSQIVNDFQKGDIAEGYSVSREKKESFPLTVTSAQKNPTAFYLCASSRGTRNTEAFFGQGTRLTVV.

V usage is TRBV19 and J usage is TRBJ1-2; 7 bases are a match to TRBD1. The germline gives CDR1 LNHDA, CDR2 SQIVND (reference sequence). The CDR3 loop spans 13 amino acids. After removal of 7 bases from V and 3 bases from J, the junction contained 5 bases not matched to a gene. The CDR3 DNA follows: TGTGCCAGTACCGCGGGACAGTACTATGGCTACACCTTC. Translation gives CASTAGQYYGYTF.

This chain connects TRBV4-1 to TRBJ1-3; 12 nucleotides match TRBD1. There are 14 residues in the CDR3. Germline lookup yields CDR1 MGHRA and CDR2 YSYEKL. Trimming cost V 6 bases and J 8 bases; bases outside gene matches: 5. The DNA for the CDR3 is TGCGCCAGCAGGCGGGACAGGGGGCAGGACACCATATATTTT. Translated: CASRRDRGQDTIYF.

This chain connects TRBV13 to TRBJ1-4, with 9 bases aligning to TRBD1. The CDR3 runs 15 residues. V shed 0 bases, J shed 7 bases, and the junction held 3 bases outside the gene matches. Germline V gene lookup returns CDR1 PRHDT and CDR2 FYEKMQ (reference sequence). CDR3 region: CASSLGGQGSEKLFF. The CDR3 nucleotides are TGTGCCAGCAGCTTAGGAGGACAGGGGTCTGAAAAACTGTTTTTT.

The gene calls are TRBV28 and TRBJ1-5; D call uncertain. This CDR3 has 13 residues. Germline V lookup: CDR1 MDHEN, CDR2 SYDVKM. V lost 8 bases and J 6 bases, leaving 14 bases between the germline ends. This CDR3 is CASVASGTQPQHF. The CDR3 DNA follows: TGTGCCAGCGTTGCTTCAGGCACTCAGCCCCAGCATTTT.